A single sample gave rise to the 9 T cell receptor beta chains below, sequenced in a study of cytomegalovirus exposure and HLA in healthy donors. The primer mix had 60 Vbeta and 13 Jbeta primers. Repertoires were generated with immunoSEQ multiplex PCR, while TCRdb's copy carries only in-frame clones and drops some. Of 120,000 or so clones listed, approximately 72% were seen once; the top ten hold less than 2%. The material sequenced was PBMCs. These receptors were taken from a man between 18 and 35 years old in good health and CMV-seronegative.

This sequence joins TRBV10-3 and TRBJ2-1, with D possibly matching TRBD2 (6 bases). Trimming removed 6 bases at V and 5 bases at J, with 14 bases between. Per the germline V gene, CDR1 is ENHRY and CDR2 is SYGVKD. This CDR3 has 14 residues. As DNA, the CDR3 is TGTGCCATCAGGGGGACTGGAGGGGACAATGAGCAGTTCTTC. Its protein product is CAIRGTGGDNEQFF.

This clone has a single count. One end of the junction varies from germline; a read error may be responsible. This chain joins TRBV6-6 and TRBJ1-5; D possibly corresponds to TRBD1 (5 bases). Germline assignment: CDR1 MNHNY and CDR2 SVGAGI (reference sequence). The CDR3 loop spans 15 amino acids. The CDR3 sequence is CPSRHQGGRSQPQHF. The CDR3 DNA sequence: TGTCCCAGCAGACACCAGGGCGGTCGGAGTCAGCCCCAGCATTTT.

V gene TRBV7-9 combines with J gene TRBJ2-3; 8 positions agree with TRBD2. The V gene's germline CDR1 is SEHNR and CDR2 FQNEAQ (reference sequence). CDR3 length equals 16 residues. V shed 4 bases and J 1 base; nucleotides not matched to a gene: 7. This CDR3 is CASSSPRRGGTDTQYF. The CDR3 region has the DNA TGTGCCAGCAGCTCTCCCCGGCGGGGGGGCACAGATACGCAGTATTTT.

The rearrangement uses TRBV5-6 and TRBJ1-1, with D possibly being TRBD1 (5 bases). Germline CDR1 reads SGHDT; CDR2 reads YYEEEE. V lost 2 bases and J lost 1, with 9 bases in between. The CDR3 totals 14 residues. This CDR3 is CASSFLQANTEAFF. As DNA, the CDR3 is TGTGCCAGCAGCTTTTTACAGGCGAACACTGAAGCTTTCTTT.

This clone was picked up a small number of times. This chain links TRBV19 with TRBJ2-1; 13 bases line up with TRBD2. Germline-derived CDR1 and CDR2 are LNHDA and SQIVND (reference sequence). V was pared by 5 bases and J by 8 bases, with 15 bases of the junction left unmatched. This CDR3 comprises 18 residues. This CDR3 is CASSAPGTSGTSGYEQFF. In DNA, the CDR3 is TGTGCCAGTAGTGCCCCAGGGACTAGCGGGACCTCGGGGTATGAGCAGTTCTTC.

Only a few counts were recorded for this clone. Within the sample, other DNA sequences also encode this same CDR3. In nucleotides, the CDR3 is TGCGCCAGCAGCTTCTCCGGGGCCTACAATGAGCAGTTCTTC. It is translated as CASSFSGAYNEQFF. This chain links TRBV5-1 with TRBJ2-1, with D possibly TRBD2 on 5 matching bases. The CDR3 spans 14 residues. The germline gives CDR1 SGHRS, CDR2 YFSETQ. The V end lost 2 bases, the J end lost 2 bases, and 8 bases lay between the germline ends.

CDR3 in DNA: TGCGCCAGCACTCACAGGGTCACCGGGGAGCTGTTTTTT. It yields the protein CASTHRVTGELFF. The rearrangement links TRBV5-1 to TRBJ2-2; tentatively, D is TRBD1 (6 bases). Trimming shortened V by 6 bases and J by 4 bases, and 10 bases separated the two germline ends. Germline V gene sequence: CDR1 SGHRS, CDR2 YFSETQ. CDR3 length equals 13 residues.

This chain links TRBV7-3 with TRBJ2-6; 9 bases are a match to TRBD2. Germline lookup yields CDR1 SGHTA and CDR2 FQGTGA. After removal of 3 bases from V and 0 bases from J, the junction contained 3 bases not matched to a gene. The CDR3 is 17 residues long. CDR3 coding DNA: TGTGCCAGCAGCTTGAGCGGGGGGCACTCTGGGGCCAACGTCCTGACTTTC. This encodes CASSLSGGHSGANVLTF.

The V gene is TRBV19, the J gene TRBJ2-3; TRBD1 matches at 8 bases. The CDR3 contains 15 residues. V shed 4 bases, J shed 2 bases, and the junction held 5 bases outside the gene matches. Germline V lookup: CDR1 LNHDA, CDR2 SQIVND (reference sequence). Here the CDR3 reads CASSTDRGFTDTQYF. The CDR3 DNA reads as TGTGCCAGTAGTACCGACAGGGGCTTCACAGATACGCAGTATTTT.